The 32 T cell receptor beta chains given below trace back to one sample, sequenced in a study of shared clonotypes between healthy human individuals (dated by TCRdb to 2020 to 2022). The library was produced with the immunoSEQ multiplex PCR assay. TCRdb limited this immuneACCESS table to in-frame rearrangements with V and J called. A share of clones is missing; checked studies link under half to unresolved V genes, and the rest is unexplained. This sample is represented by approximately 1.9 million clones; just under 95% of them were singletons. The top ten hold under 2% of the sample. For the CD8 naive samples, CD45RO-negative cells were positively selected for CCR7, yielding a CD45RA+CCR7+ population from which TemRA cells were excluded. The specimen was naive CD8+ T cells from PBMCs. The label giving this sample's cell subset or site can be read as: CD45RA+CCR7+. The receptor source for this set is a young man in good health. Some clones in this sample may be carry-over from other donors' samples.

This chain links TRBV7-9 with TRBJ2-5; D unresolved. V lost 8 bases, J lost 5 bases, and 9 bases lay in between. The CDR3 runs 11 residues. In germline, CDR1 is SEHNR, CDR2 FQNEAQ (reference sequence). The CDR3 region is CASRYEETQYF. The CDR3 nucleotides read TGTGCCAGCCGTTACGAGGAGACCCAGTACTTC.

The chain couples TRBV27 to TRBJ2-1; D possibly corresponds to TRBD2 (5 bases). There are 14 residues in the CDR3. V dropped 3 bases and J dropped 8 bases, with 14 bases sitting between them. Germline values: CDR1 MNHEY, CDR2 SMNVEV (reference sequence). CDR3 in amino acids: CASSFSSPADEQFF. For the CDR3, the DNA is TGTGCCAGCAGTTTTTCCTCACCAGCGGATGAGCAGTTCTTC.

CDR3 protein: CASSLGLTRTDYGYTF. DNA of the CDR3: TGTGCCAGCAGTTTAGGGTTGACGAGGACGGACTATGGCTACACCTTC. This rearrangement joins TRBV28 to TRBJ1-2; D ambiguous. V was cut by 2 bases and J by 3 bases, with 16 bases left in between. Germline V gene data show CDR1 as MDHEN and CDR2 as SYDVKM. The CDR3 has 16 amino acids.

This clone was seen a handful of times. Additional DNA sequences in this sample encode the identical CDR3. The genes are TRBV27 and TRBJ1-5; 8 bases map to TRBD1. The CDR3 is 14 amino acids. The trim removed 5 bases at V and 2 bases at J, leaving 2 bases unmatched. Looked up from germline, CDR1 is MNHEY and CDR2 is SMNVEV (reference sequence). The CDR3 spells CASSPGQGNQPQHF. The CDR3 bases are TGTGCCAGCAGTCCGGGACAGGGCAATCAGCCCCAGCATTTT.

The chain employs TRBV9 and TRBJ2-7; no clear D gene. Germline CDR1 and CDR2: SGDLS and YYNGEE. V lost 4 bases and J lost 6, with 17 bases in between. The length of the CDR3 is 14 residues. CDR3 sequence (DNA): TGTGCCAGCAGCCCACCGGGCCCCTCGCCCGAGCAGTACTTC. It translates to CASSPPGPSPEQYF.

The V call is TRBV7-8, the J call TRBJ1-2; 10 bases map to TRBD1. The CDR3 extends over 15 amino acids. Germline V gene sequence: CDR1 SGHVS, CDR2 FQNEAQ. V lost 5 bases and J lost 8; bases outside the gene matches: 11. The CDR3 sequence is CASSLWTGGDKGYTF. CDR3 sequence (DNA): TGTGCCAGCAGCCTTTGGACAGGGGGGGACAAGGGCTACACCTTC.

The table lists this clone with a count of one. This chain connects TRBV9 to TRBJ2-5; the match to TRBD2 covers 7 bases. The V and J ends lost 0 bases and 4 bases, in that order; junction bases with no gene match: 9. Germline values: CDR1 SGDLS, CDR2 YYNGEE. The CDR3 covers 16 residues. This CDR3 is CASSVATRIAGETQYF. The CDR3 DNA reads TGTGCCAGCAGCGTAGCTACTCGAATAGCGGGAGAGACCCAGTACTTC.

The genes are TRBV7-9 and TRBJ1-2; 7 nucleotides agree with TRBD1. V was pared by 5 bases and J by 2 bases, with 11 bases of the junction left unmatched. The CDR3 runs 16 residues. Looked up from germline, CDR1 is SEHNR and CDR2 is FQNEAQ (reference sequence). The CDR3 DNA follows: TGTGCCAGCAGCGGAAGAACAGGGGAGGGGAACTATGGCTACACCTTC. This gives the protein CASSGRTGEGNYGYTF.

A remark on this clone: The junction and the germline gene differ at one end; a read error may be behind it. The chain has TRBV4-1 and TRBJ2-7, with D perhaps TRBD1 or TRBD2 (5 bases each). Germline-derived CDR1 and CDR2 are MGHRA and YSYEKL. This CDR3 region has 12 residues. CDR3 DNA sequence: TGCGCCAGCAGCCAAGGGGGACCCGTCATGGACTTC. It encodes CASSQGGPVMDF.

The V gene is TRBV9, the J gene TRBJ1-5; D possibly corresponds to TRBD1 (6 bases). V shed 0 bases and J shed 7 bases, with 14 bases lying between them. The germline V gene has CDR1 SGDLS and CDR2 YYNGEE. The CDR3 is 15 residues long. CDR3 protein: CASSVEAGASQPQHF. For the CDR3, the DNA is TGTGCCAGCAGCGTAGAGGCAGGGGCTAGCCAGCCCCAGCATTTT.

This chain uses TRBV29-1 with TRBJ2-7, with 8 positions matching TRBD1. This CDR3 contains 13 residues. Germline V gene lookup returns CDR1 SQVTM and CDR2 ANQGSEA. Trimming cost V 1 base and J 5 bases; bases outside gene matches: 4. This chain's CDR3 is CSVEGGQVNEQYF. The CDR3, as DNA: TGCAGCGTTGAAGGGGGACAGGTGAACGAGCAGTACTTC.

The chain is built from TRBV6-6 and TRBJ2-7, with D maybe TRBD1 (5 bases). The CDR3 totals 11 residues. Trimming left V 7 bases short and J 6 bases short, with 10 bases between. Per germline, CDR1 MNHNY and CDR2 SVGAGI (reference sequence). Here the CDR3 DNA reads TGTGCCAGCAATACAAGGGGCGAGCAGTACTTC. Its protein is CASNTRGEQYF.

This clone was recorded once. The chain is built from TRBV27 and TRBJ2-5, with 8 bases aligning to TRBD1. The germline gives CDR1 MNHEY, CDR2 SMNVEV (reference sequence). CDR3 length equals 16 residues. V trimming: 0 bases; J trimming: 1 base; junction bases outside the gene matches: 4. The CDR3: CASSLSQGEFQETQYF. CDR3 DNA sequence: TGTGCCAGCAGTTTATCACAGGGGGAGTTCCAAGAGACCCAGTACTTC.

The sample holds one count of this clone. The rearrangement links TRBV27 to TRBJ2-1, with a tentative D call TRBD2 (6 bases). This CDR3 region has 14 residues. CDR1 and CDR2 from the germline V gene are MNHEY and SMNVEV (reference sequence). V was clipped by 0 bases and J by 7 bases, with 10 bases between them. CDR3 nucleotide sequence: TGTGCCAGCAGTTTATCCGGGACTGTGAATGAGCAGTTCTTC. As protein: CASSLSGTVNEQFF.

CDR3 in amino acids: CASSLVPSMNTEAFF. For the CDR3, the DNA is TGTGCCAGCAGCTTAGTCCCTTCTATGAACACTGAAGCTTTCTTT. V and J are TRBV7-9 and TRBJ1-1; D call uncertain. The CDR3 has 15 residues. Trimming removed 1 base from V and 0 bases from J, with 9 bases in between. The germline CDR1 and CDR2 sequences are SEHNR and FQNEAQ (reference sequence).

The chain employs TRBV27 and TRBJ2-3; D not resolved. The CDR3 runs 16 residues. Trimming left V 1 base short and J 2 bases short, with 13 bases between. In germline, CDR1 is MNHEY, CDR2 SMNVEV (reference sequence). The CDR3 here is CASSLYLTATTDTQYF. The CDR3 nucleotides read TGTGCCAGCAGTTTATATCTGACTGCGACCACAGATACGCAGTATTTT.

V and J are TRBV27 and TRBJ2-1; 13 bases fit TRBD2. In germline, CDR1 is MNHEY, CDR2 SMNVEV (reference sequence). The CDR3 has 16 amino acids. V was pared by 3 bases and J by 9 bases, with 8 bases of the junction left unmatched. The CDR3 nucleotides are TGTGCCAGCAGTTTCCCGGGACTAGCGGGAATGAGTGAGCAGTTCTTC. This encodes CASSFPGLAGMSEQFF.

The CDR3 region has the DNA TGTGCCAGCAGTTCCCGGGGCGGTGAGCAGTACTTC. Protein sequence: CASSSRGGEQYF. The chain couples TRBV28 to TRBJ2-7; either TRBD1 or TRBD2 may fit D (5 bases each). The ends were cut back, 4 bases at V and 7 bases at J, with 11 bases in the middle. This CDR3 comprises 12 residues. The germline CDR1 and CDR2 sequences are MDHEN and SYDVKM.

This clone has more than one count but fewer than ten. The chain employs TRBV29-1 and TRBJ1-1; D may be TRBD1 (6 bases). V dropped 4 bases and J dropped 1 base, with 13 bases sitting between them. Germline V gives CDR1 SQVTM, CDR2 ANQGSEA. This CDR3 comprises 14 residues. The CDR3 nucleotides are TGCAGCGTTGTGATTGGGGGCCAGAACACTGAAGCTTTCTTT. Its protein is CSVVIGGQNTEAFF.

This clone was picked up a small number of times. The chain employs TRBV19 and TRBJ1-5; D is uncertain. With 3 bases removed from V and 3 bases from J, the gap between germline ends came to 6 bases. CDR1 and CDR2 (germline): LNHDA, SQIVND (reference sequence). CDR3 size: 13 residues. This CDR3 is CASSILPNQPQHF. In DNA, the CDR3 is TGTGCCAGTAGTATTCTGCCCAATCAGCCCCAGCATTTT.

The chain combines TRBV7-8 with TRBJ2-1; 11 bases are shared with TRBD2. The CDR3 extends over 16 amino acids. The V gene end was trimmed by 3 bases and the J gene end by 0 bases; junction bases not matched to a gene: 1. The germline CDR1 and CDR2 sequences are SGHVS and FQNEAQ. The DNA of the CDR3 is TGTGCCAGCAGCTTTGGGACTAGCGGCTCCTACAATGAGCAGTTCTTC. It encodes CASSFGTSGSYNEQFF.

The V and J genes are TRBV18 and TRBJ1-2; no reliable D call. The CDR3 covers 16 residues. Germline loops: CDR1 KGHSH, CDR2 LQKENI. The germline V and J ends were trimmed by 1 base and 5 bases, with 17 bases remaining between them. In DNA, the CDR3 is TGTGCCAGCTCACCACGGACGGTAGATGTTCGGTATGGCTACACCTTC. Translated, it gives CASSPRTVDVRYGYTF.

This sequence joins TRBV15 and TRBJ2-5; tentatively, D is TRBD2 (5 bases). The V end lost 3 bases, the J end lost 8 bases, and 16 bases lay between the germline ends. The CDR3 has 14 residues. Germline V gives CDR1 LNHNV, CDR2 YYDKDF (reference sequence). CDR3 nucleotides: TGTGCCACCAGCAGCTTAGAGACTAAGCGAACCCAGTACTTC. Protein product: CATSSLETKRTQYF.

The CDR3 loop is CASSATSGRAGDEQFF. In DNA, the CDR3 is TGTGCCAGCAGCGCTACTAGCGGGAGGGCCGGGGATGAGCAGTTCTTC. The genes are TRBV9 and TRBJ2-1; 13 bases align to TRBD2. The CDR3 length is 16 residues. The germline V gene encodes CDR1 SGDLS and CDR2 YYNGEE. V dropped 3 bases and J dropped 8; count of bases not matched to a gene: 8.

The chain carries TRBV27 and TRBJ2-2, with D possibly being TRBD2 (6 bases). V lost 7 bases to trimming and J lost 6 bases, with 15 bases between them. The CDR3 runs to 14 residues. Germline CDR1 reads MNHEY; CDR2 reads SMNVEV (reference sequence). CDR3 loop: CASTITGSAGELFF. CDR3 bases: TGTGCCAGCACCATCACCGGGAGCGCCGGGGAGCTGTTTTTT.

In regard to this clone: A junction boundary mismatches the germline segment, possibly from a read error. The chain has TRBV7-9 and TRBJ2-5, with D tentatively TRBD2 (5 bases). This CDR3 comprises 9 residues. Germline V gives CDR1 SEHNR, CDR2 FQNEAQ (reference sequence). The CDR3 region has the DNA TGCGCCAGCGGCCGAGAACAGTACTTC. It translates to CASGREQYF.

This clone has only one observation. This chain joins TRBV5-6 and TRBJ1-1; the D is unclear. Looked up from germline, CDR1 is SGHDT and CDR2 is YYEEEE. The V gene lost 2 bases and the J gene lost 1 base, with 6 bases spanning the gap. CDR3 length: 13 amino acids. The CDR3 DNA reads as TGTGCCAGCAGCTTCCTCAGGAACACTGAAGCTTTCTTT. Translated: CASSFLRNTEAFF.

This clone was counted a single time. The V call is TRBV13, the J call TRBJ1-1; 9 nucleotides line up with TRBD1. V lost 5 bases to trimming and J lost 4 bases; unmatched junction nucleotides: 8. CDR3 length: 15 residues. Germline CDR1 reads PRHDT; CDR2 reads FYEKMQ (reference sequence). The CDR3 region has the DNA TGTGCCAGCAGCCCAGACAGGGGGGAGAGCACTGAAGCTTTCTTT. Protein: CASSPDRGESTEAFF. Combining the CDR3 with reference TRBV13 and TRBJ1-1 gives the whole variable domain AAGVIQSPRHLIKEKRETATLKCYPIPRHDTVYWYQQGPGQDPQFLISFYEKMQSDKGSIPDRFSAQQFSDYHSELNMSSLELGDSALYFCASSPDRGESTEAFFGQGTRLTVV.

The V and J genes are TRBV29-1 and TRBJ2-2, with D uncertain. The V gene lost 5 bases and the J gene lost 6 bases, with 7 bases spanning the gap. The CDR3 covers 11 residues. The germline CDR1 and CDR2 sequences are SQVTM and ANQGSEA. CDR3 region: CSVRYAGELFF. CDR3 sequence (DNA): TGCAGCGTTAGGTATGCCGGGGAGCTGTTTTTT.

This clone has just a few counts. This chain uses TRBV7-9 with TRBJ2-7; TRBD1 or TRBD2 may be the D gene (5 bases each). The CDR3 runs to 14 residues. Looked up from germline, CDR1 is SEHNR and CDR2 is FQNEAQ (reference sequence). Trimming cost V 3 bases and J 1 base, with 10 bases left between them. The CDR3 region is CASSFPGPSYEQYF. In DNA form, the CDR3 reads TGTGCCAGCAGCTTCCCGGGACCATCCTACGAGCAGTACTTC.

Written as DNA, the CDR3 is TGTGCCAGCAGTTTACGCGTTAGCGGGCCCCCAACCCAGTACTTC. Translation: CASSLRVSGPPTQYF. V and J are TRBV28 and TRBJ2-5, with 7 bases identical to TRBD2. Germline assignment: CDR1 MDHEN and CDR2 SYDVKM. The CDR3 loop spans 15 amino acids. V shed 2 bases and J 8 bases; nucleotides not matched to a gene: 11.

The gene calls are TRBV7-2 and TRBJ2-3; D is possibly TRBD2 (6 bases). This CDR3 is 11 amino acids long. CDR1 SGHTA and CDR2 FQGNSA come from the germline V gene. The V gene lost 7 bases and the J gene lost 6 bases, with 8 bases spanning the gap. The CDR3 loop is CASTGGDTQYF. CDR3 DNA sequence: TGTGCCAGCACTGGGGGGGATACGCAGTATTTT.